This section outlines one TCR beta chain sequence together with its context. This sample is drawn from a study of T cell responses to AZD1222 COVID-19 vaccine. The protocol was immunoSEQ multiplex PCR, while the TCRdb copy is restricted to in-frame clones and leaves out a portion. The sample has about 150,000 clones, roughly 90% seen once. CDR1 is SGHNT, CDR2 YYREEE, per germline (reference sequence). The CDR3 sequence is 12 residues long. V lost 0 bases and J lost 4, with 5 bases in between. The clonotype comes from an adult who received the MenACWY meningococcal vaccine as a control. The source material was peripheral blood, sampled 28 days after the second dose of the MenACWY control vaccine. The J gene is TRBJ2-7, the V gene TRBV5-4; no clear D gene. The CDR3 DNA sequence: TGTGCCAGCAGCTTGGCGGCGTACGAGCAGTACTTC. It yields the protein CASSLAAYEQYF.